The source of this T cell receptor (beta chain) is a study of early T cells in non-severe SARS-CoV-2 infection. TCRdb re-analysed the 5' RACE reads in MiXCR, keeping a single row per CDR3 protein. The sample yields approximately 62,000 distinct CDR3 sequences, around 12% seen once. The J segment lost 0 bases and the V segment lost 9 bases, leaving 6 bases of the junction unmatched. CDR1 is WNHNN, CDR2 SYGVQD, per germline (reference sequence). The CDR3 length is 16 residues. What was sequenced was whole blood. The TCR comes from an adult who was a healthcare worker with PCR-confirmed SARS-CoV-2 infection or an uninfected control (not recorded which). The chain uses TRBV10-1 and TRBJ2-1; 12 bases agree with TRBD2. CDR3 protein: CASKPTSGSSYNEQFF. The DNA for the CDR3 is TGCGCCAGTAAGCCGACTAGCGGGAGCTCCTACAATGAGCAGTTCTTC.